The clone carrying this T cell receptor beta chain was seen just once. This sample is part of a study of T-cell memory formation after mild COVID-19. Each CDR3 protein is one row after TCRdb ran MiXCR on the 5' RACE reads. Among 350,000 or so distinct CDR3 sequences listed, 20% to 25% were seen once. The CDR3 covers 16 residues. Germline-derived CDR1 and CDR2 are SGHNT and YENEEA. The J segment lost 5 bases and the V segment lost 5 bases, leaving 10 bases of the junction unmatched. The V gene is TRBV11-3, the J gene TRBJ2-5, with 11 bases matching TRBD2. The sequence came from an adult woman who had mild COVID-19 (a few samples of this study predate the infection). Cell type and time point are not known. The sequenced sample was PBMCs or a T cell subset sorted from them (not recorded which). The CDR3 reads CASSTGLAVQDETQYF. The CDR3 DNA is TGTGCCAGCAGCACGGGACTAGCGGTCCAGGACGAGACCCAGTACTTC.